Listed below are T cell receptor beta chains from one sample, sequenced in a study of cytomegalovirus exposure and HLA in healthy donors. This table comes from immunoSEQ multiplex PCR, and its TCRdb copy is limited to in-frame clones, with some not included. Here the sample spans about 150,000 clones, roughly 80% being singletons. Specimen: PBMCs. These receptors were taken from a human donor in good health. Both conserved end residues are part of each CDR3.

V: TRBV27; length: 14; J: TRBJ2-1; CDR3: CASSAGGAANEQFF
V: TRBV7-9; length: 16; J: TRBJ1-1; CDR3: CASSLVVKPQDTEAFF
V: TRBV28; length: 16; J: TRBJ2-1; CDR3: CASSFSRQELDNEQFF
V: TRBV28; length: 13; J: TRBJ1-2; CDR3: CASSSPPGYGYTF
V: TRBV5-4; length: 14; J: TRBJ1-1; CDR3: CASSLEPQGGEAFF
V: TRBV6-5; length: 12; J: TRBJ1-5; CDR3: CASTKNNQPQHF
V: TRBV9; length: 16; J: TRBJ2-1; CDR3: CASSVSGSTSYNEQFF
V: TRBV6-6; length: 13; J: TRBJ2-7; CDR3: CASSQQGNYEQYF
V: TRBV30; length: 15; J: TRBJ2-1; CDR3: CAWTPGGTTTNEQFF
V: TRBV7-2; length: 14; J: TRBJ2-5; CDR3: CASGFSSDQETQYF
V: TRBV28; length: 10; J: TRBJ1-5; CDR3: CASSSGPQHF
V: TRBV6-5; length: 14; J: TRBJ1-2; CDR3: CASSYSSRSYGYTF
V: TRBV11-2; length: 15; J: TRBJ2-7; CDR3: CASSLSDRGLREQYF
V: TRBV19; length: 15; J: TRBJ2-1; CDR3: CASSMTGGSYNEQFF
V: TRBV14; length: 14; J: TRBJ2-5; CDR3: CASTATGMEETQYF
V: TRBV9; length: 17; J: TRBJ2-5; CDR3: CASSARGLPGPQETQYF
V: TRBV6-1; length: 13; J: TRBJ1-1; CDR3: CASRGLQGTEAFF
V: TRBV18; length: 13; J: TRBJ1-1; CDR3: CASSPWGRDEAFF
V: TRBV7-7; length: 13; J: TRBJ2-1; CDR3: CASSTTGLGEQFF
V: TRBV5-6; length: 16; J: TRBJ1-1; CDR3: CASSLPTGEVNTEAFF
V: TRBV5-1; length: 19; J: TRBJ2-1; CDR3: CASSLSPLSRGTSGNEQFF